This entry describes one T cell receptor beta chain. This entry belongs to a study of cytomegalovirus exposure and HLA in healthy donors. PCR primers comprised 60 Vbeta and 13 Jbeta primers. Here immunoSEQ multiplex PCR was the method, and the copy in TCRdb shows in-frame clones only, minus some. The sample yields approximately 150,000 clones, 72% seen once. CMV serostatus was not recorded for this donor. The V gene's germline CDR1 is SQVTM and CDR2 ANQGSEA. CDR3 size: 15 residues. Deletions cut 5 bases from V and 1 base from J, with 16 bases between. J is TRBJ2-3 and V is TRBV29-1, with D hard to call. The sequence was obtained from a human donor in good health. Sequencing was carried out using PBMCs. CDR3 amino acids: CSVTLETSGTDTQYF. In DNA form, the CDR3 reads TGCAGCGTTACCCTAGAAACCTCTGGCACAGATACGCAGTATTTT.